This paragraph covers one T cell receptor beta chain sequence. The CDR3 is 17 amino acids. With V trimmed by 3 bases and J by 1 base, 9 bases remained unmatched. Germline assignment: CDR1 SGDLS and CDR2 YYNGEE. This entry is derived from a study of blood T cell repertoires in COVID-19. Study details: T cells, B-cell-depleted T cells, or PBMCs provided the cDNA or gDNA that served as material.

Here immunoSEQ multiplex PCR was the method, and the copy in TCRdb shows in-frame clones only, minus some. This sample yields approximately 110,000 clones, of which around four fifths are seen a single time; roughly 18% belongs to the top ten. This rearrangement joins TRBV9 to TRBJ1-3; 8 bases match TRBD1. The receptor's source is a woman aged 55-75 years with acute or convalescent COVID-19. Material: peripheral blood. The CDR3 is CASSADPGGASGNTIYF. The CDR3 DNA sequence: TGTGCCAGCAGCGCGGACCCAGGGGGCGCTTCTGGAAACACCATATATTTT.